A selection of T cell receptor beta chains follows, all from one sample in a study of CD4 T cell repertoires in COVID-19. Method: immunoSEQ multiplex PCR; TCRdb's copy keeps in-frame clones and lacks some. Of approximately 79,000 clones in the sample, roughly four fifths were seen once. This specimen was CD4+ T cells from peripheral blood, taken after recovery from COVID-19. The receptors were gathered from a human donor who had COVID-19. Both conserved end residues are part of each CDR3. Fields, in order: V gene, clone size, D gene, J gene, CDR3 DNA, CDR3 protein. A D gene is named only where the DNA matches it firmly. Rows give clone size only sometimes, using once, few, many, or a class for an expanded clone.

V gene: TRBV24-1
clone size: once
D gene: TRBD1
J gene: TRBJ2-5
CDR3 DNA: TGTGCCACCAGTGATTTATCTGGACAGGGGGCGCGGGAGACCCAGTACTTC
CDR3 protein: CATSDLSGQGARETQYF

V gene: TRBV9
clone size: .
D gene: .
J gene: TRBJ1-1
CDR3 DNA: TGTGCCAGCAGCGTAGGAGTGGGTGAAGCTTTCTTT
CDR3 protein: CASSVGVGEAFF

V gene: TRBV5-1
clone size: .
D gene: .
J gene: TRBJ1-1
CDR3 DNA: TGCGCCAGCAGCTTACTCGACATCGTGAACACTGAAGCTTTCTTT
CDR3 protein: CASSLLDIVNTEAFF

V gene: TRBV30
clone size: .
D gene: .
J gene: TRBJ2-7
CDR3 DNA: TGTGCCTGGAGACGACTAGTCTCCACCGAGCAGTACTTC
CDR3 protein: CAWRRLVSTEQYF

V gene: TRBV6-6
clone size: .
D gene: .
J gene: TRBJ2-7
CDR3 DNA: TGTGCCAGCAGGTCCGGGACCCTCGCCTCCTACGAGCAGTACTTC
CDR3 protein: CASRSGTLASYEQYF

V gene: TRBV5-1
clone size: .
D gene: .
J gene: TRBJ2-3
CDR3 DNA: TGCGCCAGCAGCTTGGTCGGGAGAGGAGTCGATACGCAGTATTTT
CDR3 protein: CASSLVGRGVDTQYF

V gene: TRBV7-2
clone size: .
D gene: TRBD1
J gene: TRBJ2-2
CDR3 DNA: TGTGCCAGCAGACCCGGGACAGGCCTGAAAGGCACGAACACCGGGGAGCTGTTTTTT
CDR3 protein: CASRPGTGLKGTNTGELFF

V gene: TRBV15
clone size: .
D gene: TRBD1
J gene: TRBJ1-5
CDR3 DNA: TGTGCCACCAGCAGCCCAGGGGGGACATTTCAGAGGGTTCAGCCCCAGCATTTT
CDR3 protein: CATSSPGGTFQRVQPQHF

V gene: TRBV6-1
clone size: once
D gene: TRBD1
J gene: TRBJ1-4
CDR3 DNA: TGTGCCAGCAGTGAAGGTTTGGGACAGGGGAATGAAAAACTGTTTTTT
CDR3 protein: CASSEGLGQGNEKLFF

V gene: TRBV3-1/TRBV3-2
clone size: .
D gene: .
J gene: TRBJ1-2
CDR3 DNA: TGTGCCAGCAGCCAGGGGGGGGGCTATGGCTACACCTTC
CDR3 protein: CASSQGGGYGYTF

V gene: TRBV3-1/TRBV3-2
clone size: .
D gene: .
J gene: TRBJ1-5
CDR3 DNA: TGTGCCAGCAGCCAAGACAGAACTCAGCCCCAGCATTTT
CDR3 protein: CASSQDRTQPQHF

V gene: TRBV2
clone size: .
D gene: .
J gene: TRBJ1-6
CDR3 DNA: TGTGCCAGCAGTGAAGCCTTGGGGGGATTCAATTCACCCCTCCACTTT
CDR3 protein: CASSEALGGFNSPLHF

V gene: TRBV6-5
clone size: .
D gene: TRBD1
J gene: TRBJ1-2
CDR3 DNA: TGTGCCAGCAGGGACTCAGGGGGCATAGACTATGGCTACACCTTC
CDR3 protein: CASRDSGGIDYGYTF

V gene: TRBV2
clone size: few
D gene: TRBD1
J gene: TRBJ1-1
CDR3 DNA: TGTGCCGGAAAGACAGGGGGCACTGAAGCTTTCTTT
CDR3 protein: CAGKTGGTEAFF

V gene: TRBV2
clone size: .
D gene: .
J gene: TRBJ2-3
CDR3 DNA: TGTGCCAGCAGCAGACAGGCCAGCACAGATACGCAGTATTTT
CDR3 protein: CASSRQASTDTQYF

V gene: TRBV7-2
clone size: .
D gene: .
J gene: TRBJ1-2
CDR3 DNA: TGTGCCAGCAGCTTAAAGGCGGCAGGGGTTCAAGTCGCGAATGGCTACACCTTC
CDR3 protein: CASSLKAAGVQVANGYTF

V gene: TRBV10-3
clone size: .
D gene: .
J gene: TRBJ2-1
CDR3 DNA: TGTGCCATCAGTGCCCTAAGCTCCTACAATGAGCAGTTCTTC
CDR3 protein: CAISALSSYNEQFF

V gene: TRBV10-2
clone size: .
D gene: .
J gene: TRBJ1-6
CDR3 DNA: TGCGCCAGCAGTGAGGGTTTACCCCTCCACTTT
CDR3 protein: CASSEGLPLHF

V gene: TRBV14
clone size: .
D gene: .
J gene: TRBJ2-1
CDR3 DNA: TGTGCCAGCAGTCGCAAGTCTCACAATGAGCAGTTCTTC
CDR3 protein: CASSRKSHNEQFF

V gene: TRBV28
clone size: .
D gene: .
J gene: TRBJ2-2
CDR3 DNA: TGTGCCAGCAGTTTGGGACGGGAGAACACCGGGGAGCTGTTTTTT
CDR3 protein: CASSLGRENTGELFF

V gene: TRBV7-6
clone size: .
D gene: .
J gene: TRBJ1-4
CDR3 DNA: TGTGCCAGCAGCCTAAGAGGGCCTAATGAAAAACTGTTTTTT
CDR3 protein: CASSLRGPNEKLFF

V gene: TRBV5-4
clone size: .
D gene: TRBD1
J gene: TRBJ1-6
CDR3 DNA: TGTGCCAGCAGCGTCGACAGGGCTAATTCACCCCTCCACTTT
CDR3 protein: CASSVDRANSPLHF

V gene: TRBV6-1
clone size: few
D gene: .
J gene: TRBJ2-4
CDR3 DNA: TGTGCCAGCAGTGAAGGGGTTTCCCTCTGGGCCAAAAACATTCAGTACTTC
CDR3 protein: CASSEGVSLWAKNIQYF

V gene: TRBV5-1
clone size: .
D gene: TRBD1
J gene: TRBJ2-3
CDR3 DNA: TGCGCCAGTGGACAGGGGGCCCTTACCTTCAGCACAGATACGCAGTATTTT
CDR3 protein: CASGQGALTFSTDTQYF

V gene: TRBV5-4
clone size: .
D gene: .
J gene: TRBJ2-1
CDR3 DNA: TGTGCCAGCAGCTTAGATCGGGGGGCTATCAATGAGCAGTTCTTC
CDR3 protein: CASSLDRGAINEQFF

V gene: TRBV7-9
clone size: .
D gene: .
J gene: TRBJ2-7
CDR3 DNA: TGTGCCAGCGGAAAGGGGGGTTCCTACGAGCAGTACTTC
CDR3 protein: CASGKGGSYEQYF

V gene: TRBV7-3
clone size: .
D gene: TRBD1
J gene: TRBJ1-1
CDR3 DNA: TGTGCCAGCAGCACGACAGGGGGGAACACTGAAGCTTTCTTT
CDR3 protein: CASSTTGGNTEAFF

V gene: TRBV19
clone size: .
D gene: .
J gene: TRBJ1-1
CDR3 DNA: TGTGCCAGTAGACCCGGGCCTACCATGAACACTGAAGCTTTCTTT
CDR3 protein: CASRPGPTMNTEAFF

V gene: TRBV3-1/TRBV3-2
clone size: .
D gene: .
J gene: TRBJ1-5
CDR3 DNA: TGTGCCAGCTCCCGGAAGCTAGACAATCAGCCCCAGCATTTT
CDR3 protein: CASSRKLDNQPQHF

V gene: TRBV5-5
clone size: .
D gene: .
J gene: TRBJ1-3
CDR3 DNA: TGTGCCAGCAGCTTAGAGGGACGGACCATATATTTT
CDR3 protein: CASSLEGRTIYF

V gene: TRBV7-9
clone size: .
D gene: .
J gene: TRBJ2-1
CDR3 DNA: TGTGCCAGCGGGGACGGTGAGCAGTTCTTC
CDR3 protein: CASGDGEQFF

V gene: TRBV6-5
clone size: .
D gene: .
J gene: TRBJ1-2
CDR3 DNA: TGTGCCAGCAGTTTAACTAGGACAGACTATGGCTACACCTTC
CDR3 protein: CASSLTRTDYGYTF

V gene: TRBV4-1
clone size: .
D gene: .
J gene: TRBJ2-3
CDR3 DNA: TGCGCCAGCAGCCAAGATGGGCCCCAGGGTTTGATGAGCACAGATACGCAGTATTTT
CDR3 protein: CASSQDGPQGLMSTDTQYF

V gene: TRBV6-5
clone size: .
D gene: .
J gene: TRBJ2-7
CDR3 DNA: TGTGCCAGCACCGGACAGAGGGGATCGTACTTC
CDR3 protein: CASTGQRGSYF

V gene: TRBV28
clone size: .
D gene: .
J gene: TRBJ1-4
CDR3 DNA: TGTGCCACCGAGGACACTGCAACTAATGAAAAACTGTTTTTT
CDR3 protein: CATEDTATNEKLFF

V gene: TRBV13
clone size: .
D gene: .
J gene: TRBJ1-2
CDR3 DNA: TGTGCCAGCAGCCTTATGACGGGAAGGGCCGCTTGGACCTTC
CDR3 protein: CASSLMTGRAAWTF